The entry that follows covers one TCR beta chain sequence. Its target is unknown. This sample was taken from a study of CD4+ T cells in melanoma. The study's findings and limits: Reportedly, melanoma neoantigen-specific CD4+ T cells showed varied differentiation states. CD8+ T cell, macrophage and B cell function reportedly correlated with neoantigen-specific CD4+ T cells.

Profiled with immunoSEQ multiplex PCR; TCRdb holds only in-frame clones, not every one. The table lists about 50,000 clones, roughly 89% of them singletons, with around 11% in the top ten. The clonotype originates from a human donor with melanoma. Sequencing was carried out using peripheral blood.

The CDR3 nucleotides read TGTGCCAGCAGGGAAAGTCCAGGGAAAAACATTCAGTACTTC. Protein: CASRESPGKNIQYF. The chain recombines TRBV7-8 with TRBJ2-4, with a weak D call TRBD1 (5 bases). This CDR3 has 14 amino acids. V lost 6 bases to trimming and J lost 4 bases, with 13 bases between them. Looked up from germline, CDR1 is SGHVS and CDR2 is FQNEAQ.